Listed below are T cell receptor beta chains from one sample, sequenced in a study of blood T cell repertoires in COVID-19. Clones were read by immunoSEQ multiplex PCR, and TCRdb kept only the in-frame ones, dropping some. The profile covers tens of thousands of clones, with around 84% appearing a single time and approximately 13% taken by the ten largest. Source material: peripheral blood. These receptors were collected from a woman in her 70s in a cohort sampled during active COVID-19. Each CDR3 is given with its conserved first and last residue. The order of the fields is V gene, J gene, D gene, clone size, CDR3 protein, CDR3 DNA. D genes are given only for firm matches. Clone size appears in some rows only: once, few, many, or a class for an expanded clone.

>TRBV28|TRBJ2-7|TRBD1|-
CASSSPGQADYEQYF
TGTGCCAGCAGTTCTCCGGGACAGGCAGACTACGAGCAGTACTTC
>TRBV3-1/TRBV3-2|TRBJ2-7|TRBD2|-
CASSQAHSSGTPTPYEQYF
TGTGCCAGCAGCCAAGCGCATTCTAGCGGGACCCCCACCCCCTACGAGCAGTACTTC
>TRBV7-9|TRBJ2-2|-|-
CASSHLFGSGGNTGELFF
TGTGCCAGCAGCCACCTTTTTGGGTCCGGGGGGAACACCGGGGAGCTGTTTTTT
>TRBV28|TRBJ1-2|TRBD1|-
CASRRPGGAVVGYTF
TGTGCCAGCAGGCGGCCAGGGGGCGCGGTAGTGGGCTACACCTTC
>TRBV28|TRBJ2-5|TRBD1|-
CASRPQGAGETQYF
TGTGCCAGCAGACCCCAGGGGGCGGGAGAGACCCAGTACTTC
>TRBV5-6|TRBJ1-1|-|-
CASTGQSEAFF
TGTGCCAGCACCGGACAGAGTGAAGCTTTCTTT
>TRBV3-1/TRBV3-2|TRBJ2-7|TRBD2|-
CASSQEMPSGRGEGDEQYF
TGTGCCAGCAGCCAAGAAATGCCTAGCGGGCGGGGCGAGGGCGACGAGCAGTACTTC
>TRBV6-5|TRBJ1-6|-|-
CASSPWSSYNSPLHF
TGTGCCAGCAGTCCCTGGAGCTCCTATAATTCACCCCTCCACTTT
>TRBV10-2|TRBJ2-1|TRBD2|-
CASSETSGSGEQFF
TGCGCCAGCAGTGAAACTAGCGGGAGTGGTGAGCAGTTCTTC
>TRBV5-1|TRBJ2-3|-|-
CASSLQGQGTDTQYF
TGCGCCAGCAGCTTGCAGGGGCAAGGCACAGATACGCAGTATTTT
>TRBV30|TRBJ2-6|-|-
CAWSVSPGANVLTF
TGTGCCTGGAGTGTCTCCCCTGGGGCCAACGTCCTGACTTTC
>TRBV19|TRBJ1-6|TRBD1|-
CASRPDRSSYNSPLHF
TGTGCCAGTAGGCCGGACAGGAGCTCCTATAATTCACCCCTCCACTTT
>TRBV5-5|TRBJ2-7|TRBD1|-
CASSSETGSYEQYF
TGTGCCAGCAGCTCGGAGACAGGGAGCTACGAGCAGTACTTC
>TRBV6-5|TRBJ2-1|-|once
CASRTSPPSNEQFF
TGTGCCAGCAGAACTAGCCCACCCAGCAATGAGCAGTTCTTC
>TRBV6-5|TRBJ2-5|-|-
CASRPGQGRETQYF
TGTGCCAGCAGACCCGGACAAGGGCGAGAGACCCAGTACTTC
>TRBV11-1|TRBJ2-2|-|-
CASSIYVASNTGELFF
TGTGCCAGCAGCATATATGTGGCTTCGAACACCGGGGAGCTGTTTTTT
>TRBV3-1/TRBV3-2|TRBJ2-3|-|-
CASSTQSPDTQYF
TGTGCCAGCAGCACCCAAAGCCCAGATACGCAGTATTTT